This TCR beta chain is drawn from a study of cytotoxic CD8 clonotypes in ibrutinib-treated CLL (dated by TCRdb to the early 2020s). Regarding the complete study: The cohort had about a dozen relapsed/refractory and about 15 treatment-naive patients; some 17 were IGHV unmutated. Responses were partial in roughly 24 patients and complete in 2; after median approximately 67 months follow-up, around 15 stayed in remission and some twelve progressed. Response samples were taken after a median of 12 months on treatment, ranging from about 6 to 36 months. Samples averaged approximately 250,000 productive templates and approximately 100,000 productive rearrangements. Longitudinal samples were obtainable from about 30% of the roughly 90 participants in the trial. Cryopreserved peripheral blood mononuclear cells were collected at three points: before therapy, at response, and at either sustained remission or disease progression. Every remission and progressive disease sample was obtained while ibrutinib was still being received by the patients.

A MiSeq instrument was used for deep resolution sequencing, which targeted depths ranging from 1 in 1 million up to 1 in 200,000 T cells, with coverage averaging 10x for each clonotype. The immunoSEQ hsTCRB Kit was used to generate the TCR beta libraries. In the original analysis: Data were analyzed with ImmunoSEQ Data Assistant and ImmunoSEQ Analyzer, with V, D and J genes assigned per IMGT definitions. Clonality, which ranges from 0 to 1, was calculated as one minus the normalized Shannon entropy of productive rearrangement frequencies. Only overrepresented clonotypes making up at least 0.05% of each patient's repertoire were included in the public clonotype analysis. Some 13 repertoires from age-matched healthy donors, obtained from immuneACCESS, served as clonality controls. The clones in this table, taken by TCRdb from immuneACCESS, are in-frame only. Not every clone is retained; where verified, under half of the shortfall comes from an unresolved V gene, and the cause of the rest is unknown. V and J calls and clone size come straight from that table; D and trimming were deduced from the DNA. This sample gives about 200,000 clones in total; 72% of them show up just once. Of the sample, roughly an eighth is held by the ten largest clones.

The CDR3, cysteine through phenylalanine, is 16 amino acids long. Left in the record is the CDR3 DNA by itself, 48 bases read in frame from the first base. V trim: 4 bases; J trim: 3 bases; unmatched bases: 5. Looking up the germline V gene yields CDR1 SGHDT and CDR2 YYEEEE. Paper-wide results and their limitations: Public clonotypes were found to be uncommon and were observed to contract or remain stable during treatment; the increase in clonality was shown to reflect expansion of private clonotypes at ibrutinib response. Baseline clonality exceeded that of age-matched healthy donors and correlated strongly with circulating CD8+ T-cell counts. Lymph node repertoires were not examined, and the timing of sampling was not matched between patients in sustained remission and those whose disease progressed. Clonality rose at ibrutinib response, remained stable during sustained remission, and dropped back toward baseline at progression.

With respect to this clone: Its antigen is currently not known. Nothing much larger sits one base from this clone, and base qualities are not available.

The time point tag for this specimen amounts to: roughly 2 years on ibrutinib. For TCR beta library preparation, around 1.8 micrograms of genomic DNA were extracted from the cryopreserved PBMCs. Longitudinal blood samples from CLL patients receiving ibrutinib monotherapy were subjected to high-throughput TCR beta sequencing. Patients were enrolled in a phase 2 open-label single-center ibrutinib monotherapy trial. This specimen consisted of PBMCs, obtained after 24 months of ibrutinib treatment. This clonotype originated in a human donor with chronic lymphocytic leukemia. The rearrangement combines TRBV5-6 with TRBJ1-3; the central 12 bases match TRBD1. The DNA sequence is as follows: TGTGCCAGCAGCCAAGGGACAGGGGGCCGTGGAAACACCATATATTTT. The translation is CASSQGTGGRGNTIYF.